The 32 T cell receptor beta chains below all came from one sample that was sequenced in a study of T cell repertoires in cytomegalovirus infection. TCRdb re-called the reads through MiXCR, storing one row per CDR3 protein. The data show hundreds of thousands of distinct CDR3 sequences, 40% to 50% seen once. These receptors lack a known antigen. Sequenced material: cultured PBMCs, taken from culture after CMV antigen stimulation. All receptors come from a human donor in good health (CMV status not recorded). Some clones in this sample may be carry-over from other donors' samples.

The chain is built from TRBV29-1 and TRBJ2-5; D perhaps matches TRBD1 (5 bases). The CDR3 covers 13 residues. Between the trimmed V and J ends, which lost 3 bases and 5 bases, there was a span of 13 bases. Germline CDR1 SQVTM, CDR2 ANQGSEA. CDR3 DNA: TGCAGCGTTGACGGACAAGGCATGGAGACCCAGTACTTC. Amino acids: CSVDGQGMETQYF.

This sequence joins TRBV20-1 and TRBJ1-6; D might be TRBD1 (6 bases). Trimming removed 6 bases from V and 0 bases from J, with 24 bases in between. The CDR3 extends over 19 amino acids. Germline values: CDR1 DFQATT, CDR2 SNEGSKA (reference sequence). The CDR3 DNA sequence: TGCAGTGCCTGGGCGGGACAATCCCCTCAGAGCTCCTATAATTCACCCCTCCACTTT. It codes for CSAWAGQSPQSSYNSPLHF.

This clonotype has a single count. The germline gene is not matched at one end of the junction; a read error may be the cause. This chain uses TRBV7-2 with TRBJ1-2; 7 nucleotides match TRBD1. This CDR3 is built from 13 residues. Looked up from germline, CDR1 is SGHTA and CDR2 is FQGNSA. The CDR3 DNA is TGTGCCAGCAGCTTAGCCTTAGTCGGGACAGCAGCATTC. This sequence encodes CASSLALVGTAAF.

A few counts support this clonotype. The V and J genes are TRBV7-9 and TRBJ2-1, with 11 bases aligning to TRBD2. CDR1 and CDR2 from the germline V gene are SEHNR and FQNEAQ (reference sequence). The CDR3 covers 15 residues. V lost 5 bases, J lost 5 bases, and 5 bases stayed unmatched. CDR3 region: CASSRSGRADNEQFF. As DNA, the CDR3 is TGTGCCAGCAGCCGTAGCGGGAGGGCCGACAATGAGCAGTTCTTC.

This rearrangement joins TRBV19 to TRBJ1-1, with D possibly TRBD1 on 5 matching bases. Germline CDR1 LNHDA, CDR2 SQIVND (reference sequence). V was clipped by 3 bases and J by 6 bases, with 17 bases between them. The CDR3 consists of 15 residues. The chain's CDR3 is CASSMEVRVIPEAFF. The CDR3 nucleotides are TGTGCCAGTAGTATGGAGGTCAGGGTTATACCTGAAGCTTTCTTT.

This clonotype showed up just a few times. V and J are TRBV7-2 and TRBJ2-5; TRBD2 is a possible D gene (7 bases). This CDR3 is 17 amino acids long. V lost 2 bases to trimming and J lost 1 base, with 17 bases between them. Germline V lookup: CDR1 SGHTA, CDR2 FQGNSA. CDR3: CASSLMGGAAFQETQYF. CDR3 nucleotide sequence: TGTGCCAGCAGCTTAATGGGGGGGGCGGCGTTCCAAGAGACCCAGTACTTC.

The chain combines TRBV12-3 or TRBV12-4 with TRBJ1-1; D remains unclear. The CDR3 is made up of 14 amino acids. Between the trimmed V and J ends, which lost 6 bases and 0 bases, there was a span of 11 bases. CDR3 sequence: CASSPFALNTEAFF. In DNA form, the CDR3 reads TGTGCCAGCAGCCCGTTCGCGTTGAACACTGAAGCTTTCTTT.

The genes are TRBV19 and TRBJ2-5; D not resolved. This CDR3 is built from 15 residues. The V gene's germline CDR1 is LNHDA and CDR2 SQIVND (reference sequence). The V end was cut by 5 bases, the J end by 5 bases, with 18 bases between. CDR3: CASSAPRDDGETQYF. CDR3 DNA: TGTGCCAGTAGTGCCCCAAGAGACGACGGGGAGACCCAGTACTTC.

This clonotype was seen only a few times. The V call is TRBV7-9, the J call TRBJ1-1; D gene uncertain. Trimming stripped 2 bases from V and 8 bases from J, with 9 bases between. Germline V lookup: CDR1 SEHNR, CDR2 FQNEAQ (reference sequence). The CDR3 runs to 12 residues. In DNA form, the CDR3 reads TGTGCCAGCAGCTTATCAAGCGGGGAAGCTTTCTTT. It is translated as CASSLSSGEAFF. The whole variable domain, filled in from reference TRBV7-9 and TRBJ1-1, reads DTGVSQNPRHKITKRGQNVTFRCDPISEHNRLYWYRQTLGQGPEFLTYFQNEAQLEKSRLLSDRFSAERPKGSFSTLEIQRTEQGDSAMYLCASSLSSGEAFFGQGTRLTVV.

V and J are TRBV2 and TRBJ1-6; 10 bases fit TRBD1. In germline, CDR1 is SNHLY, CDR2 FYNNEI. There are 16 residues in the CDR3. V trimming: 7 bases; J trimming: 7 bases; junction bases outside the gene matches: 10. The CDR3 loop reads CASKLDRGLVNSPLHF. The CDR3 DNA follows: TGTGCCAGCAAACTAGACAGGGGGCTGGTAAATTCACCCCTCCACTTT.

There are a few counts of this clonotype. The V call is TRBV7-2, the J call TRBJ1-3; no clear D gene. This CDR3 is built from 15 residues. Germline lookup yields CDR1 SGHTA and CDR2 FQGNSA. V gave up 2 bases and J gave up 2 bases, with 10 bases separating them. CDR3 DNA sequence: TGTGCCAGCAGCTTATTGGGCGCTGCTGGAAACACCATATATTTT. This sequence encodes CASSLLGAAGNTIYF.

The chain employs TRBV7-8 and TRBJ1-2; tentative D call: TRBD1 (5 bases). This CDR3 region has 19 residues. The V end lost 1 base, the J end lost 7 bases, and 28 bases lay between the germline ends. Looked up from germline, CDR1 is SGHVS and CDR2 is FQNEAQ. The CDR3 nucleotides read TGTGCCAGCAGCTTAGTACGCCCCGGGAGGGGAGGGCTGCCGGGTGGCTACACCTTC. Amino acid sequence: CASSLVRPGRGGLPGGYTF.

The V gene is TRBV20-1, the J gene TRBJ2-5; D ambiguous. V was clipped by 4 bases and J by 2 bases, with 14 bases between them. Germline V gene data show CDR1 as DFQATT and CDR2 as SNEGSKA (reference sequence). There are 14 residues in the CDR3. The DNA for the CDR3 is TGCAGTGCTACCGATAAGGACCGTCAAGAGACCCAGTACTTC. Amino acids: CSATDKDRQETQYF.

J is TRBJ2-7 and V is TRBV7-8, with D uncertain. The CDR3 has 16 residues. CDR1 is SGHVS, CDR2 FQNEAQ, per germline. With 1 base removed from V and 5 bases from J, the gap between germline ends came to 18 bases. The CDR3 DNA is TGTGCCAGCAGCTTAGTCGAGACAACCTTGAACGACGAGCAGTACTTC. Protein product: CASSLVETTLNDEQYF.

A few counts support this clonotype. The chain links TRBV6-8 to TRBJ2-7, with a weak D call TRBD2 (5 bases). Trimming removed 6 bases at V and 0 bases at J, with 12 bases between. Germline loops: CDR1 MNHGY, CDR2 SAAAGT. The CDR3 extends over 14 amino acids. The CDR3, as DNA: TGTGCCAGCAGGCCTCCGGGGATCTCCTACGAGCAGTACTTC. As protein: CASRPPGISYEQYF.

The rearrangement joins TRBV28 to TRBJ2-3, with 7 bases aligning to TRBD1. J lost 11 bases, V lost 3 bases, and 5 bases had no gene match. The CDR3 runs 12 residues. CDR1 and CDR2 from the germline V gene are MDHEN and SYDVKM. For the CDR3, the DNA is TGTGCCAGCAGTTTCAGGACAGGAAAGCAGTATTTT. Translation: CASSFRTGKQYF.

Turning to this clonotype: Mismatch with germline at one junction end may stem from a read error. V gene TRBV27 combines with J gene TRBJ2-1; 16 bases are a match to TRBD2. CDR1 and CDR2 (germline): MNHEY, SMNVEV (reference sequence). The CDR3 runs to 20 residues. CDR3 sequence reads: CASSPIRGLAGGFTYNEQFF. CDR3 nucleotides: TGTGCCAGCAGTCCCATAAGGGGACTAGCGGGAGGGTTTACCTATAATGAGCAGTTCTTC.

The rearrangement uses TRBV28 and TRBJ2-2; a weak D match, TRBD1 (6 bases). Trimming shortened V by 1 base and J by 6 bases, and 12 bases separated the two germline ends. CDR1 and CDR2 from the germline V gene are MDHEN and SYDVKM. The CDR3 is made up of 15 amino acids. The CDR3 spells CASSLSGVRAGELFF. CDR3 DNA: TGTGCCAGCAGTTTATCAGGGGTGAGGGCCGGGGAGCTGTTTTTT.

This clonotype was found a few times. This chain joins TRBV7-9 and TRBJ2-2, with 7 positions matching TRBD2. CDR1 is SEHNR and CDR2 is FQNEAQ in the germline V gene (reference sequence). The trim removed 6 bases at V and 6 bases at J, leaving 10 bases unmatched. There are 15 residues in the CDR3. CDR3 loop: CASSLGSGLAGELFF. The CDR3 DNA is TGTGCCAGCAGTCTCGGTAGCGGGTTGGCCGGGGAGCTGTTTTTT.

V and J are TRBV27 and TRBJ2-7, with 7 positions matching TRBD1. This CDR3 contains 12 residues. V lost 6 bases, J lost 1 base, and 0 bases stayed unmatched. Germline V gene lookup returns CDR1 MNHEY and CDR2 SMNVEV (reference sequence). The CDR3 spells CASRQGSYEQYF. The CDR3 nucleotides read TGTGCCAGCAGACAGGGGTCCTACGAGCAGTACTTC.

This clonotype has only one observation. The J gene is TRBJ2-3, the V gene TRBV4-3; 13 nucleotides match TRBD2. Trimming took 4 bases from V and 4 from J; bases not matched to a gene: 8. There are 17 residues in the CDR3. Germline V gene data show CDR1 as LGHNA and CDR2 as YSLEER. The CDR3 protein is CASSPTGTSGVADTQYF. CDR3 in DNA: TGCGCCAGCAGCCCAACCGGGACTAGCGGGGTGGCAGATACGCAGTATTTT.

This clonotype was recorded a few times. The chain employs TRBV7-2 and TRBJ2-3, with D hard to call. The CDR3 is 13 residues long. V was trimmed by 4 bases and J by 7 bases, leaving 12 bases between them. Germline CDR1 is SGHTA and CDR2 is FQGNSA. The CDR3 sequence is CASSSDPLHTQYF. In DNA, the CDR3 is TGTGCCAGCAGCTCCGACCCACTACATACGCAGTATTTT.

This chain links TRBV5-1 with TRBJ2-7; 7 bases are a match to TRBD1. CDR3 length equals 17 residues. Germline-derived CDR1 and CDR2 are SGHRS and YFSETQ. V lost 4 bases, J lost 2 bases, and 15 bases stayed unmatched. Written as DNA, the CDR3 is TGCGCCAGCAGCACCCGACCCCGGGACAGAGCAACCTACGAGCAGTACTTC. Its protein is CASSTRPRDRATYEQYF.

This clonotype has more than one count but fewer than ten. The V and J genes are TRBV7-6 and TRBJ2-5, with 12 bases aligning to TRBD1. Germline CDR1 SGHVS, CDR2 FNYEAQ. V gave up 3 bases and J gave up 2 bases; unmatched junction bases: 10. This CDR3 is 18 amino acids long. The CDR3 DNA is TGTGCCAGCAGCTTTACCTTTAGGGACAGGGGGCGTCAAGAGACCCAGTACTTC. This gives the protein CASSFTFRDRGRQETQYF.

V is TRBV5-4 and J is TRBJ2-1; 8 bases align to TRBD2. Trimming removed 0 bases from V and 7 bases from J; junction bases left unmatched: 3. Germline CDR1 reads SGHNT; CDR2 reads YYREEE (reference sequence). This CDR3 has 14 residues. In DNA, the CDR3 is TGTGCCAGCAGCTTGGGCAGCGGGAGTAATGAGCAGTTCTTC. Its protein product is CASSLGSGSNEQFF.

This clonotype was detected a few times. The chain uses TRBV7-9 and TRBJ1-4; possibly TRBD1 for D (5 bases). CDR3 length: 11 amino acids. Germline CDR1 reads SEHNR; CDR2 reads FQNEAQ (reference sequence). Trimming stripped 6 bases from V and 15 bases from J, with 14 bases between. CDR3 nucleotide sequence: TGTGCCAGCAGTACCGGGACGGGCTTGTTTTTT. It translates to CASSTGTGLFF.

This clonotype turned up a few times. The rearrangement joins TRBV19 to TRBJ2-1; TRBD2 matches 11 bases. V shed 5 bases and J 8 bases; nucleotides not matched to a gene: 8. From germline, CDR1 is LNHDA and CDR2 SQIVND (reference sequence). The CDR3 runs to 15 residues. The CDR3 reads CASSLGLADLYEQFF. CDR3 bases: TGTGCCAGTAGTTTGGGACTAGCGGACCTTTATGAGCAGTTCTTC.

In this sample, this clonotype turned up a few times. This rearrangement joins TRBV7-2 to TRBJ2-7; maybe TRBD2 (6 bases). The germline CDR1 and CDR2 sequences are SGHTA and FQGNSA. The CDR3 extends over 14 amino acids. The V end was cut by 2 bases, the J end by 5 bases, with 13 bases between. The CDR3 DNA is TGTGCCAGCAGCTTAATGGGTGCGGGGAACGAGCAGTACTTC. It codes for CASSLMGAGNEQYF. Supplemented by reference TRBV7-2 and TRBJ2-7, the full variable domain reads GAGVSQSPSNKVTEKGKDVELRCDPISGHTALYWYRQSLGQGLEFLIYFQGNSAPDKSGLPSDRFSAERTGGSVSTLTIQRTQQEDSAVYLCASSLMGAGNEQYFGPGTRLTVT.

The genes are TRBV20-1 and TRBJ1-6; D is possibly TRBD1 (6 bases). CDR1 and CDR2 from the germline V gene are DFQATT and SNEGSKA (reference sequence). The CDR3 consists of 13 residues. Trimming took 5 bases from V and 7 from J, leaving 12 bases between them. The CDR3, as DNA: TGCAGTGCTTCCGGGACAAAAAATTCACCCCTCCACTTT. Translating it yields CSASGTKNSPLHF.

This CDR3 reads CASSEWRGPSTDTQYF. The DNA for the CDR3 is TGTGCCAGCAGTGAATGGCGGGGACCTAGCACAGATACGCAGTATTTT. J is TRBJ2-3 and V is TRBV2, with a weak D call TRBD2 (6 bases). The ends were cut back, 2 bases at V and 0 bases at J, with 12 bases in the middle. Germline V CDR1 and CDR2: SNHLY, FYNNEI. There are 16 residues in the CDR3.

CDR3 coding DNA: TGTGCCAGCAGCTTTAGCGGGGGGGAATTAGATACGCAGTATTTT. Its translation is CASSFSGGELDTQYF. V gene TRBV7-2 combines with J gene TRBJ2-3, with 11 bases matching TRBD2. This CDR3 spans 15 amino acids. J was trimmed by 5 bases and V by 3 bases; bases with no gene match: 4. Germline CDR1 and CDR2: SGHTA and FQGNSA.

The chain uses TRBV7-8 and TRBJ1-2; perhaps TRBD1 as D (6 bases). The CDR3 length is 14 residues. Germline V gives CDR1 SGHVS, CDR2 FQNEAQ. Trimming stripped 4 bases from V and 3 bases from J, with 12 bases between. In DNA form, the CDR3 reads TGTGCCAGCAGCTCTCTGAGGACAGACTATGGCTACACCTTC. Translating it yields CASSSLRTDYGYTF.